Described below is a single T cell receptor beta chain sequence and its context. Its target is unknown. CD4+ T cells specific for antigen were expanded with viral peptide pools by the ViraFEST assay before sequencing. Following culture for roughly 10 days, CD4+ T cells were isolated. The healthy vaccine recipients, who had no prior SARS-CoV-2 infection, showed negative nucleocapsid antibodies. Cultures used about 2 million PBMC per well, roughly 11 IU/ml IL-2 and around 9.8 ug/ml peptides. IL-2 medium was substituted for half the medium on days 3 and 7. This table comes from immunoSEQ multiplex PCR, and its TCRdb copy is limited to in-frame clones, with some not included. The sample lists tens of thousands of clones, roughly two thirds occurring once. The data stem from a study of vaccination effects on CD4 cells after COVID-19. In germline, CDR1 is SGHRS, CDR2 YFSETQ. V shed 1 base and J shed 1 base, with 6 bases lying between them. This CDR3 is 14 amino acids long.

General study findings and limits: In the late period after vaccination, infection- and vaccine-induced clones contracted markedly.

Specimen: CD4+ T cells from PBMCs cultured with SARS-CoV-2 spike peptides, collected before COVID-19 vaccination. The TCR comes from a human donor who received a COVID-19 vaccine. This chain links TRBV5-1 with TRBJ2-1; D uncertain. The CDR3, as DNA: TGCGCCAGCAGCTTGAAGGATTCCTACAATGAGCAGTTCTTC. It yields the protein CASSLKDSYNEQFF.